This T cell receptor (beta chain) was identified during a study of blood T cell repertoires in COVID-19. About the study: The United States, Italy and Spain supplied acute and convalescent COVID-19 samples.

This table comes from immunoSEQ multiplex PCR, and its TCRdb copy is limited to in-frame clones, with some not included. Here the sample spans more than 300,000 clones, 85% to 90% being singletons. V lost 4 bases and J lost 6; bases outside the gene matches: 12. Germline assignment: CDR1 SGHRS and CDR2 YFSETQ. The CDR3 contains 16 residues. Participant age was about 18 to 89 years, and participants resided in fewer than 30 US areas. The J gene is TRBJ2-2, the V gene TRBV5-1; 7 nucleotides match TRBD1. The TCR sequence derives from a man younger than 45 who had recovered from COVID-19. Sequencing used PBMCs or T cells enriched from blood (not recorded which). CDR3 sequence: CASSLLKGARSGELFF. Written as DNA, the CDR3 is TGCGCCAGCAGCCTCCTAAAGGGGGCGCGATCCGGGGAGCTGTTTTTT.